The 3 T cell receptor beta chains in this list originate from one sample, sequenced in a study of fetal regulatory T cell absence and autoimmunity. TCRdb keeps only in-frame clones here, not all; method: immunoSEQ multiplex PCR. The top ten clones hold 2% of a sample with about 95,000 clones, less than 80% of them seen once. The source material was pancreas tissue. The receptors shown here come from a male donor with IPEX syndrome.

The gene calls are TRBV14 and TRBJ2-2, with D perhaps given as TRBD1 or TRBD2 (6 bases each). V was trimmed by 0 bases and J by 1 base, leaving 12 bases between them. This CDR3 region has 17 residues. The germline V gene has CDR1 SGHDN and CDR2 FVKESK. As DNA, the CDR3 is TGTGCCAGCAGCCAAGACCGGGGGCGCGGGAACACCGGGGAGCTGTTTTTT. It is translated as CASSQDRGRGNTGELFF.

In nucleotides, the CDR3 is TGCGCCAGCAGCCCTTTTCCCAGGGTAGGCAATCAGCCCCAGCATTTT. Its protein product is CASSPFPRVGNQPQHF. The chain carries TRBV5-1 and TRBJ1-5, with D perhaps TRBD1 (5 bases). Trimming cost V 4 bases and J 2 bases, with 16 bases left between them. Germline loops: CDR1 SGHRS, CDR2 YFSETQ. The CDR3 sequence is 16 residues long.

J is TRBJ1-3 and V is TRBV6-5; no definite D call. The CDR3 has 15 amino acids. V lost 0 bases to trimming and J lost 0 bases, with 6 bases between them. The germline gives CDR1 MNHEY, CDR2 SVGAGI. The CDR3 loop reads CASSYSTNSGNTIYF. Here the CDR3 DNA reads TGTGCCAGCAGTTACTCGACAAACTCTGGAAACACCATATATTTT.